Presented here are 29 T cell receptor beta chains from one specimen sequenced in a study of blood T cell repertoires in COVID-19. Sequencing used immunoSEQ multiplex PCR; TCRdb keeps in-frame clones, though not all of them. The data contain 240,000 or so clones, about 90% of them singletons. Material: peripheral blood. The receptors were gathered from a woman aged 30 to 39 who had recovered from COVID-19.

The rearrangement joins TRBV9 to TRBJ1-6, with TRBD1 as a possible D gene (6 bases). Germline-derived CDR1 and CDR2 are SGDLS and YYNGEE. Trimming pared 3 bases from V and 9 bases from J, leaving 16 bases between. The length of the CDR3 is 15 residues. CDR3 nucleotide sequence: TGTGCCAGCAGCGAGACACAGGGTGGAGGTTCACCCCTCCACTTT. It codes for CASSETQGGGSPLHF.

The rearrangement joins TRBV5-4 to TRBJ2-3, with a tentative D call TRBD2 (7 bases). With 7 bases removed from V and 6 bases from J, the gap between germline ends came to 21 bases. CDR3 size: 15 residues. Germline loops: CDR1 SGHNT, CDR2 YYREEE (reference sequence). CDR3: CASPTLAGASDTQYF. Here the CDR3 DNA reads TGTGCCAGCCCCACCCTGGCGGGGGCGTCTGATACGCAGTATTTT.

The rearrangement joins TRBV20-1 to TRBJ1-2; D remains ambiguous. CDR1 is DFQATT, CDR2 SNEGSKA, per germline (reference sequence). The CDR3 length is 11 residues. Trimming left V 3 bases short and J 6 bases short, with 8 bases between. CDR3 sequence reads: CSARGGNGYTF. CDR3 bases: TGCAGTGCTAGGGGAGGGAATGGCTACACCTTC.

The chain carries TRBV11-2 and TRBJ2-1, with 7 positions matching TRBD2. The trim removed 3 bases at V and 7 bases at J, leaving 6 bases unmatched. Germline assignment: CDR1 SGHAT and CDR2 FQNNGV. This CDR3 contains 14 residues. As DNA, the CDR3 is TGTGCCAGCAGCTTGGGGGGAGGGCGTAATGAGCAGTTCTTC. It is translated as CASSLGGGRNEQFF.

V gene TRBV7-3 combines with J gene TRBJ2-1; 9 bases are a match to TRBD1. This CDR3 region has 13 residues. Germline V lookup: CDR1 SGHTA, CDR2 FQGTGA. J gave up 9 bases and V 5 bases, and 5 bases lay outside the gene matches. The CDR3 reads CASSRQGGFEQFF. CDR3 coding DNA: TGTGCCAGCAGCCGACAGGGGGGTTTTGAGCAGTTCTTC.

The chain recombines TRBV7-2 with TRBJ1-2; 9 nucleotides align to TRBD1. CDR3 length equals 14 residues. Germline loops: CDR1 SGHTA, CDR2 FQGNSA. Losses at the gene ends were 5 bases for V and 0 bases for J; bases not matched to a gene: 1. CDR3 DNA sequence: TGTGCCAGCAGCCGGACAGGGGCTAACTATGGCTACACCTTC. The encoded protein is CASSRTGANYGYTF.

The chain joins TRBV6-5 to TRBJ1-1; 7 bases align to TRBD1. The CDR3 runs to 14 residues. V trimming: 6 bases; J trimming: 5 bases; junction bases outside the gene matches: 9. CDR1 is MNHEY, CDR2 SVGAGI, per germline. The CDR3 coding sequence is TGTGCCAGCAGGCCGACAGGGAAAGGGACTGAAGCTTTCTTT. Protein: CASRPTGKGTEAFF.

This chain uses TRBV25-1 with TRBJ1-2, with unresolved D. The CDR3 loop spans 13 amino acids. Germline CDR1 is MGHDK and CDR2 is SYGVNS. V lost 1 base and J lost 3, with 6 bases in between. The CDR3 nucleotides are TGTGCCAGCAGTGAATGGGCATACTATGGCTACACCTTC. Encoded protein: CASSEWAYYGYTF.

J is TRBJ2-1 and V is TRBV12-2; the table calls TRBD1, which could not be checked here. TRBV12-2 is a pseudogene segment. This CDR3 contains 13 residues. The CDR3 reads CASRLTGGNEQFF. The CDR3 DNA sequence: TGTGCAAGTCGCTTGACAGGGGGCAATGAGCAGTTCTTC.

V gene TRBV7-3 combines with J gene TRBJ1-1; TRBD1 aligns across 7 bases. J gave up 5 bases and V 5 bases, and 5 bases lay outside the gene matches. Per germline, CDR1 SGHTA and CDR2 FQGTGA. This CDR3 spans 13 amino acids. The CDR3 DNA reads TGTGCCAGCAGCCAGACAGGGTTGACTGAAGCTTTCTTT. Its translation is CASSQTGLTEAFF. Supplemented by reference TRBV7-3 and TRBJ1-1, the full variable domain reads GAGVSQTPSNKVTEKGKYVELRCDPISGHTALYWYRQSLGQGPEFLIYFQGTGAADDSGLPNDRFFAVRPEGSVSTLKIQRTERGDSAVYLCASSQTGLTEAFFGQGTRLTVV.

The chain couples TRBV7-2 to TRBJ2-3, with 10 bases that match TRBD2. The V segment lost 3 bases and the J segment 4 bases; nucleotides outside the gene matches: 7. The length of the CDR3 is 16 residues. Germline V lookup: CDR1 SGHTA, CDR2 FQGNSA. CDR3 DNA: TGTGCCAGCAGCTTGAGAAGCGGGGGGGCCTCAGATACGCAGTATTTT. Its protein is CASSLRSGGASDTQYF.

The chain is built from TRBV19 and TRBJ1-6; TRBD1 matches at 7 bases. Germline V gene lookup returns CDR1 LNHDA and CDR2 SQIVND (reference sequence). V was clipped by 5 bases and J by 8 bases; unmatched bases: 9. The CDR3 length is 15 residues. The CDR3 nucleotides read TGTGCCAGTAGTTTCGACCTTACAGGGGATTCACCCCTCCACTTT. Translated, it gives CASSFDLTGDSPLHF.

The chain is built from TRBV5-1 and TRBJ1-5; 7 bases match TRBD1. Germline CDR1 and CDR2: SGHRS and YFSETQ. The CDR3 runs 15 residues. The junction had 3 bases not matched to a gene; V was cut back by 0 bases and J by 3 bases. The CDR3 DNA sequence: TGCGCCAGCAGCTTGGGGACAGGCCTCAATCAGCCCCAGCATTTT. Residues: CASSLGTGLNQPQHF.

The chain couples TRBV7-8 to TRBJ1-3; TRBD1 matches 9 bases. This CDR3 is built from 15 residues. CDR1 is SGHVS, CDR2 FQNEAQ, per germline. V lost 5 bases and J lost 7; bases outside the gene matches: 9. CDR3 in DNA: TGTGCCAGCAGCCAGATAGGGACAGGGAGGAACACCATATATTTT. It yields the protein CASSQIGTGRNTIYF.

The chain recombines TRBV6-6 with TRBJ2-7; tentatively, D is TRBD2 (5 bases). The CDR3 has 15 residues. The V end lost 0 bases, the J end lost 1 base, and 10 bases lay between the germline ends. The germline V gene encodes CDR1 MNHNY and CDR2 SVGAGI (reference sequence). DNA of the CDR3: TGTGCCAGCAGTTACTCGTCGGACTCTTCCTACGAGCAGTACTTC. Protein sequence: CASSYSSDSSYEQYF.

In DNA form, the CDR3 reads TGTGCCAGCAGCTTAGTCAGAAACACAGATACGCAGTATTTT. It is translated as CASSLVRNTDTQYF. The rearrangement links TRBV5-6 to TRBJ2-3; D remains unclear. Trimming removed 2 bases from V and 2 bases from J, with 9 bases in between. The CDR3 runs 14 residues. The germline V gene has CDR1 SGHDT and CDR2 YYEEEE.

This clone appeared a few times. The chain couples TRBV7-2 to TRBJ2-7; D uncertain. Germline V gives CDR1 SGHTA, CDR2 FQGNSA. The CDR3 has 14 amino acids. The V and J ends lost 1 base and 0 bases respectively, with 7 bases between them. This CDR3 reads CASSLGAGSYEQYF. The CDR3 coding sequence is TGTGCCAGCAGCTTAGGTGCAGGCTCCTACGAGCAGTACTTC.

This clone was found a few times. V is TRBV14 and J is TRBJ1-1, with D maybe TRBD1 (5 bases). The CDR3 totals 14 residues. CDR1 and CDR2 from the germline V gene are SGHDN and FVKESK. V lost 1 base and J 6 bases, leaving 12 bases between the germline ends. The CDR3 DNA reads TGTGCCAGCAGCCAAGGCGGGACCCTATCTGAAGCTTTCTTT. Residues: CASSQGGTLSEAFF. The full variable domain, with the rest looked up from reference TRBV14 and TRBJ1-1, is EAGVTQFPSHSVIEKGQTVTLRCDPISGHDNLYWYRRVMGKEIKFLLHFVKESKQDESGMPNNRFLAERTGGTYSTLKVQPAELEDSGVYFCASSQGGTLSEAFFGQGTRLTVV.

The gene calls are TRBV11-1 and TRBJ2-3; possibly TRBD2 for D (5 bases). CDR1 and CDR2 (germline): SGHAT, FQDESV (reference sequence). Trimming took off 3 bases at V and 0 bases at J, with 10 bases between the two ends. This CDR3 contains 15 residues. In nucleotides, the CDR3 is TGTGCCAGCAGCTTGCAAAGGACTAGCACAGATACGCAGTATTTT. Translating it yields CASSLQRTSTDTQYF. Combining the CDR3 with reference TRBV11-1 and TRBJ2-3 gives the whole variable domain EAEVAQSPRYKITEKSQAVAFWCDPISGHATLYWYRQILGQGPELLVQFQDESVVDDSQLPKDRFSAERLKGVDSTLKIQPAELGDSAMYLCASSLQRTSTDTQYFGPGTRLTVL.

The CDR3 DNA sequence: TGTGCCAGCAGCCAAGATTGGCCAGCGGGGGGGCGGGAGACCCAGTACTTC. It translates to CASSQDWPAGGRETQYF. The chain uses TRBV3-1 (or the pseudogene TRBV3-2) and TRBJ2-5; 10 bases match TRBD2. This CDR3 has 17 amino acids. V was pared by 0 bases and J by 5 bases, with 9 bases of the junction left unmatched. Per germline, CDR1 LGHDT and CDR2 YNNKEL (reference sequence).

J is TRBJ1-5 and V is TRBV7-6; 7 nucleotides align to TRBD1. The CDR3 length is 15 residues. Germline V gene data show CDR1 as SGHVS and CDR2 as FNYEAQ. V was clipped by 5 bases and J by 6 bases; unmatched bases: 10. The chain's CDR3 is CASSLGTGQSQPQHF. The CDR3 bases are TGTGCCAGCAGCCTCGGGACGGGACAGTCTCAGCCCCAGCATTTT.

The chain employs TRBV6-5 and TRBJ2-5; 9 bases match TRBD2. Germline V gene data show CDR1 as MNHEY and CDR2 as SVGAGI. Losses at the gene ends were 4 bases for V and 3 bases for J; bases not matched to a gene: 3. CDR3 length equals 14 residues. This chain's CDR3 is CASSLAGGEETQYF. For the CDR3, the DNA is TGTGCCAGCAGTTTGGCGGGGGGGGAAGAGACCCAGTACTTC.

The rearrangement uses TRBV4-1 and TRBJ1-4; TRBD1 might be the D (6 bases). V gave up 4 bases and J gave up 0 bases, with 15 bases separating them. This CDR3 region has 17 residues. Germline CDR1 reads MGHRA; CDR2 reads YSYEKL. CDR3 protein: CASSLPTGAATNEKLFF. The DNA of the CDR3 is TGCGCCAGCAGCCTTCCGACAGGCGCGGCAACTAATGAAAAACTGTTTTTT.

This clone was recorded a few times. The chain combines TRBV6-4 with TRBJ2-3; the D gene is possibly TRBD1 (6 bases). CDR3 length: 15 amino acids. Trimming shortened V by 4 bases and J by 4 bases, and 15 bases separated the two germline ends. The germline CDR1 and CDR2 sequences are MRHNA and SNTAGT. Written as DNA, the CDR3 is TGTGCCAGCAGTGTACAGGCTGGGGGCGCAGATACGCAGTATTTT. Protein: CASSVQAGGADTQYF.

The chain is built from TRBV6-6 and TRBJ1-2; 9 bases map to TRBD1. The CDR3 runs to 13 residues. The V and J ends lost 5 bases and 8 bases, in that order; junction bases with no gene match: 6. CDR1 is MNHNY, CDR2 SVGAGI, per germline (reference sequence). The DNA for the CDR3 is TGTGCCAGCAGTCCGGGACAGGGAGGCGGCTACACCTTC. Its translation: CASSPGQGGGYTF.

J is TRBJ2-5 and V is TRBV5-5; D gene ambiguous. The V gene's germline CDR1 is SGHKS and CDR2 YYEKEE (reference sequence). V lost 0 bases and J lost 5, with 8 bases in between. This CDR3 spans 13 amino acids. CDR3 loop: CASSLAGLETQYF. The CDR3 region has the DNA TGTGCCAGCAGCTTGGCTGGGCTGGAGACCCAGTACTTC.

This chain joins TRBV5-1 and TRBJ2-5; a weak D match, TRBD1 (5 bases). V shed 5 bases and J shed 2 bases, with 16 bases lying between them. The CDR3 is 15 amino acids. The germline V gene has CDR1 SGHRS and CDR2 YFSETQ. This CDR3 reads CASSSLQVIQETQYF. CDR3 in DNA: TGCGCCAGCAGTTCGTTACAGGTGATACAAGAGACCCAGTACTTC. The full variable domain, rest sourced from reference TRBV5-1 and TRBJ2-5, is KAGVTQTPRYLIKTRGQQVTLSCSPISGHRSVSWYQQTPGQGLQFLFEYFSETQRNKGNFPGRFSGRQFSNSRSEMNVSTLELGDSALYLCASSSLQVIQETQYFGPGTRLLVL.

The chain links TRBV7-2 to TRBJ1-4; TRBD1 agrees at 7 bases. The CDR3 spans 16 residues. The J segment lost 2 bases and the V segment lost 3 bases, leaving 6 bases of the junction unmatched. Germline assignment: CDR1 SGHTA and CDR2 FQGNSA. Written as DNA, the CDR3 is TGTGCCAGCAGCTTCCTCTCAGGGGGGACTAATGAAAAACTGTTTTTT. It specifies CASSFLSGGTNEKLFF.

V gene TRBV7-2 combines with J gene TRBJ2-3; the D gene is possibly TRBD1 (5 bases). Germline V gives CDR1 SGHTA, CDR2 FQGNSA. There are 15 residues in the CDR3. With 4 bases removed from V and 1 base from J, the gap between germline ends came to 12 bases. The CDR3 DNA reads as TGTGCCAGCAGCTCTGGGGCCCGGGGCACAGATACGCAGTATTTT. This encodes CASSSGARGTDTQYF.